This is a list of T cell receptor beta chains from one sample in a study of PD-1 blockade in classical Hodgkin lymphoma. TCRdb's copy holds only in-frame clones and misses some; the assay was immunoSEQ multiplex PCR. This sample has about 44,000 clones; roughly 65% occur once, and the top ten carry about 3.4%. This material consisted of peripheral blood mononuclear cells (PBMCs), taken before the fourth cycle of nivolumab. The source is a human donor with classical Hodgkin lymphoma. The CDR3 runs from the conserved cysteine through the conserved F or W. The D gene is left open where the match is weak. Clone size, where shown, is once, few, many, or a class for clones that have expanded.

V gene,clone size,D gene,J gene,CDR3 DNA,CDR3 protein
TRBV7-9,-,TRBD2,TRBJ2-1,TGTGCCAGCAGCCCAGGACTAGCGGGAGGAGAAGAGCAGTTCTTC,CASSPGLAGGEEQFF
TRBV5-1,few,TRBD2,TRBJ2-1,TGCGCCAGCAGAATTGCGGCTAGCGGGGGCGGTGAGCAGTTCTTC,CASRIAASGGGEQFF
TRBV7-2,-,-,TRBJ1-1,TGTGCCAGCAGCTCCCGCCCTTATGAAACTGAAGCTTTCTTT,CASSSRPYETEAFF
TRBV7-2,few,-,TRBJ2-7,TGTGCCAGCAGCTTAGTGGCTGGTCCCTCCTACGAGCAGTACTTC,CASSLVAGPSYEQYF
TRBV2,-,-,TRBJ1-5,TGTGCCAGCAGTGAACAAGGGTGGGGCAATCAGCCCCAGCATTTT,CASSEQGWGNQPQHF
TRBV6-6,-,TRBD1,TRBJ2-7,TGTGCCAGCAAGGGGGCCGGCGAGCAGTACTTC,CASKGAGEQYF
TRBV28,-,-,TRBJ1-2,TGTGCAGCAGAGGGGTCGAACTATGGCTACACCTTC,CAAEGSNYGYTF
TRBV28,-,-,TRBJ2-1,TGTGCCAGCAGGACCGAAGGACTTAAGCAGTTCTTC,CASRTEGLKQFF
TRBV29-1,-,TRBD2,TRBJ2-3,TGCAGCGTCGCCGGGGGGTCTAGCGGGAGGGGAGGGACAGATACGCAGTATTTT,CSVAGGSSGRGGTDTQYF
TRBV9,-,-,TRBJ2-7,TGTGCCAGCAGCCCGAGCGGGTGGACTAACGAGCAGTACTTC,CASSPSGWTNEQYF
TRBV4-2,-,-,TRBJ1-2,TGTGCCAGCAGCCACCCGGGACGGAAGAACTATGGCTACACCTTC,CASSHPGRKNYGYTF
TRBV28,once,-,TRBJ1-5,TGTGCCAGCACGGTGAGAGGCAATCAGCCCCAGCATTTT,CASTVRGNQPQHF
TRBV10-1,-,-,TRBJ1-1,TGCGCCAGCAGTGTTCGTAACACTGAAGCTTTCTTT,CASSVRNTEAFF
TRBV6-5,many,-,TRBJ2-7,TGTGCCAGCAGTCACCTAGCTCCACCCACAGGGGAGCAGTACTTC,CASSHLAPPTGEQYF
TRBV29-1,-,-,TRBJ1-1,TGCAGCGTTCAGCCAGCCTTCATGAACACTGAAGCTTTCTTT,CSVQPAFMNTEAFF
TRBV10-3,medium-sized,-,TRBJ1-2,TGTGCCATCAGTCCATTAGGGGACCTCGGGGGCTATGGCTACACCTTC,CAISPLGDLGGYGYTF
TRBV5-6,once,TRBD1,TRBJ2-7,TGTGCCAGCAGCCCAGGGACAGATCGCTACGAGCAGTACTTC,CASSPGTDRYEQYF
TRBV20-1,-,-,TRBJ1-1,TGCAGTGCTACAGGGCCTGAAGCTTTCTTT,CSATGPEAFF
TRBV7-2,many,-,TRBJ2-7,TGTGCCAGCAGCCCTAGCCAACGGGAGACCTACGAGCAGTACTTC,CASSPSQRETYEQYF
TRBV19,-,TRBD2,TRBJ2-3,TGTGCCAGTAGTATAGCGGGAGGCAGAAGCACAGATACGCAGTATTTT,CASSIAGGRSTDTQYF
TRBV28,-,TRBD1,TRBJ1-2,TGTGCCAGCAGCCTACCGGGACAGGGGGCGCCAGGCTATGGCTACACCTTC,CASSLPGQGAPGYGYTF
TRBV29-1,-,-,TRBJ2-7,TGCAGCGTCTGGGAGAACGAGCAGTACTTC,CSVWENEQYF
TRBV28,-,-,TRBJ1-1,TGTGCCAGCAGTATCCGGACAGTAATGAACACTGAAGCTTTCTTT,CASSIRTVMNTEAFF
TRBV28,-,TRBD2,TRBJ2-3,TGTGCCAGCAGTTTAAATTATTTGGCGGGGGGAAGCACAGATACGCAGTATTTT,CASSLNYLAGGSTDTQYF
TRBV7-2,-,-,TRBJ2-7,TGTGCCAGCAGCTTAGGAGGAATAGGGGGTTACGAGCAGTACTTC,CASSLGGIGGYEQYF
TRBV28,few,TRBD1,TRBJ1-2,TGTGCCAGCAGTTTAGGACAGGCATATGGCTACACCTTC,CASSLGQAYGYTF
TRBV7-3,-,TRBD1,TRBJ2-5,TGTGCCAGCAGCGTCGACAGGGTGACAGGGGCCCAGTACTTC,CASSVDRVTGAQYF
TRBV7-2,-,TRBD1,TRBJ2-5,TGTGCCAGCAGCTCGCCGACCGGGACAGCCAACCACCAAGAGACCCAGTACTTC,CASSSPTGTANHQETQYF
TRBV6-5,-,TRBD1,TRBJ2-1,TGTGCCAGCAGTTACTCAAGGGACAGGGGCTACAATGAGCAGTTCTTC,CASSYSRDRGYNEQFF
TRBV7-9,few,-,TRBJ1-3,TGTGCCAGCAGCTTAGGCGGCGGCGCTGGAAACACCATATATTTT,CASSLGGGAGNTIYF
TRBV5-1,few,-,TRBJ1-3,TGCGCCAGCAGCGACGGAAACACCATATATTTT,CASSDGNTIYF
TRBV28,once,-,TRBJ1-1,TGTGCCAGCAGTTCCAACTCACCGGGGAATCGGGCTTTCTTT,CASSSNSPGNRAFF
TRBV28,few,-,TRBJ2-6,TGTGCCAGCGAGGGCTCTGGGGCCAACGTCCTGACTTTC,CASEGSGANVLTF
TRBV18,-,TRBD1,TRBJ2-2,TGTGCCAGCTCACCACAACAGGGGTCCGGGGAGCTGTTTTTT,CASSPQQGSGELFF
TRBV18,-,-,TRBJ2-5,TGTGCCAGCTCACCGGGAGCCGGCGAGACCCAGTACTTC,CASSPGAGETQYF
TRBV19,-,-,TRBJ1-1,TGTGCCAGTAGAACAGGGATGAACACTGAAGCTTTCTTT,CASRTGMNTEAFF
TRBV9,-,TRBD2,TRBJ2-1,TGTGCCAGCAGCGTAACTAGCGGGTTATCTGGGCAGTTCTTC,CASSVTSGLSGQFF